The entry below gives a single TCR beta chain sequence along with its context. The data belong to a study of blood T cell repertoires in COVID-19. Across the whole study: There were acute and convalescent COVID-19 samples, and they came from the United States, Italy and Spain. In each case, the material was cDNA or gDNA derived from T cells, B-cell-depleted T cells, or PBMCs.

CDR1 MGHRA and CDR2 YSYEKL come from the germline V gene. The CDR3 loop spans 16 amino acids. The junction had 6 bases not matched to a gene; V was cut back by 3 bases and J by 0 bases. Cohort allocation depended upon clinical history that participants reported. In the original workflow: From reference gene primer amplification, estimates of nucleated cell counts were derived. Using immunoSEQ multiplex PCR, the repertoire was profiled, and TCRdb retains in-frame clones only, with some absent. That table furnishes V, J and clone size, whereas the DNA furnished D and trimming. The table includes fewer than 350,000 clones, around 88% detected once.

The rearrangement links TRBV4-1 to TRBJ2-7; 9 bases align to TRBD2. Sequencing input: PBMCs or T cells enriched from blood (not recorded which). This clonotype originated in a middle-aged woman who had recovered from COVID-19. The CDR3, as DNA: TGCGCCAGCAGCCAGGACCGTAGCGGGAGCTCCTACGAGCAGTACTTC. This gives the protein CASSQDRSGSSYEQYF.